These T cell receptor beta chains were read from a single sample in a study of glioma-infiltrating T cells after dendritic cell vaccination. Assay: immunoSEQ multiplex PCR; the TCRdb copy retains only in-frame clones and omits some. Of around 89,000 clones listed, approximately 90% are singletons. This sample comprised blood, obtained before dendritic cell vaccination. Every receptor here comes from a human donor with glioblastoma. Both conserved end residues are part of each CDR3. The order of the fields is J gene, D gene, V gene, CDR3 length, CDR3 protein. D genes are given only for firm matches.

j_gene: TRBJ2-7; d_gene: -; v_gene: TRBV5-1; len: 13; CDR3aa: CASSTTVNYEQYF
j_gene: TRBJ2-3; d_gene: -; v_gene: TRBV2; len: 16; CDR3aa: CASSGLDYLGPDTQYF
j_gene: TRBJ2-1; d_gene: -; v_gene: TRBV9; len: 13; CDR3aa: CASSVGDYNEQFF
j_gene: TRBJ2-5; d_gene: TRBD1; v_gene: TRBV7-6; len: 16; CDR3aa: CASSNLQTGGQETQYF
j_gene: TRBJ2-1; d_gene: TRBD2; v_gene: TRBV18; len: 16; CDR3aa: CASSPNLAGGNNEQFF
j_gene: TRBJ2-7; d_gene: -; v_gene: TRBV7-2; len: 13; CDR3aa: CASSLVTSDEQYF
j_gene: TRBJ2-2; d_gene: -; v_gene: TRBV4-1; len: 18; CDR3aa: CASSQDRWEGGNTGELFF
j_gene: TRBJ2-1; d_gene: -; v_gene: TRBV4-2; len: 14; CDR3aa: CASSQGQGLVEQFF
j_gene: TRBJ2-5; d_gene: -; v_gene: TRBV7-2; len: 13; CDR3aa: CASSFGLKETQYF
j_gene: TRBJ2-7; d_gene: -; v_gene: TRBV21-1; len: 16; CDR3aa: CASSKALAGSAYEQYF
j_gene: TRBJ1-2; d_gene: TRBD1; v_gene: TRBV7-2; len: 15; CDR3aa: CASSPAMDRAYGYTF
j_gene: TRBJ1-2; d_gene: -; v_gene: TRBV11-1; len: 13; CDR3aa: CATDRGGGYGYTF
j_gene: TRBJ2-7; d_gene: -; v_gene: TRBV5-1; len: 12; CDR3aa: CASSLQGYEQYF
j_gene: TRBJ2-5; d_gene: -; v_gene: TRBV15; len: 13; CDR3aa: CATSRGQGETQYF
j_gene: TRBJ1-1; d_gene: -; v_gene: TRBV27; len: 14; CDR3aa: CASSPYSSHTEAFF
j_gene: TRBJ2-7; d_gene: -; v_gene: TRBV5-1; len: 14; CDR3aa: CASSLGVGTYEQYF
j_gene: TRBJ2-2; d_gene: TRBD2; v_gene: TRBV6-1; len: 13; CDR3aa: CASSLGRAGELFF
j_gene: TRBJ2-1; d_gene: -; v_gene: TRBV4-1; len: 14; CDR3aa: CASSHRDIEGEQFF
j_gene: TRBJ1-2; d_gene: -; v_gene: TRBV7-8; len: 15; CDR3aa: CASSLGLEKNYGYTF
j_gene: TRBJ1-5; d_gene: -; v_gene: TRBV28; len: 11; CDR3aa: CATSEDQPQHF
j_gene: TRBJ2-7; d_gene: TRBD2; v_gene: TRBV28; len: 15; CDR3aa: CASSFSSGYPYEQYF
j_gene: TRBJ2-6; d_gene: -; v_gene: TRBV7-9; len: 17; CDR3aa: CASSLGQPSSGANVLTF
j_gene: TRBJ2-1; d_gene: -; v_gene: TRBV18; len: 16; CDR3aa: CASSPPQGSSYNEQFF
j_gene: TRBJ2-3; d_gene: TRBD2; v_gene: TRBV5-4; len: 13; CDR3aa: CASTLRGEDTQYF
j_gene: TRBJ1-2; d_gene: TRBD1; v_gene: TRBV27; len: 14; CDR3aa: CASSFTGDLYGYTF
j_gene: TRBJ1-5; d_gene: -; v_gene: TRBV21-1; len: 15; CDR3aa: CASSKADGSNQPQHF
j_gene: TRBJ2-1; d_gene: TRBD2; v_gene: TRBV6-4; len: 15; CDR3aa: CASSASGGVEIEQFF
j_gene: TRBJ2-7; d_gene: -; v_gene: TRBV28; len: 15; CDR3aa: CASSLYPDSTYEQYF
j_gene: TRBJ2-2; d_gene: -; v_gene: TRBV5-1; len: 15; CDR3aa: CASSLVRTNTGELFF
j_gene: TRBJ2-1; d_gene: -; v_gene: TRBV25-1; len: 14; CDR3aa: CASSEYGSYNEQFF
j_gene: TRBJ2-5; d_gene: -; v_gene: TRBV28; len: 12; CDR3aa: CASKGGEETQYF
j_gene: TRBJ2-5; d_gene: TRBD2; v_gene: TRBV9; len: 15; CDR3aa: CASSGTSGRVETQYF
j_gene: TRBJ2-1; d_gene: TRBD2; v_gene: TRBV7-6; len: 17; CDR3aa: CASSLRLAGGPRNEQFF
j_gene: TRBJ2-3; d_gene: -; v_gene: TRBV7-2; len: 16; CDR3aa: CASSLDGLPSTDTQYF
j_gene: TRBJ1-1; d_gene: -; v_gene: TRBV5-4; len: 14; CDR3aa: CASSLEIQNTEAFF
j_gene: TRBJ1-1; d_gene: -; v_gene: TRBV2; len: 14; CDR3aa: CASKGFGTNTEAFF
j_gene: TRBJ1-4; d_gene: TRBD1; v_gene: TRBV7-6; len: 14; CDR3aa: CASSLADRTEKLFF
j_gene: TRBJ2-7; d_gene: -; v_gene: TRBV6-1; len: 12; CDR3aa: CASTDRTGEQYF
j_gene: TRBJ2-5; d_gene: TRBD1; v_gene: TRBV6-5; len: 14; CDR3aa: CASKQTQGQGRAYF
j_gene: TRBJ1-2; d_gene: -; v_gene: TRBV6-5; len: 14; CDR3aa: CASSYDRRNYGYTF
j_gene: TRBJ2-7; d_gene: -; v_gene: TRBV5-4; len: 13; CDR3aa: CASSPDARGEQYF
j_gene: TRBJ2-1; d_gene: TRBD2; v_gene: TRBV12-5; len: 15; CDR3aa: CASGYGTSRGNEQFF
j_gene: TRBJ1-1; d_gene: -; v_gene: TRBV20-1; len: 11; CDR3aa: CSASKGTEAFF
j_gene: TRBJ2-3; d_gene: TRBD2; v_gene: TRBV9; len: 21; CDR3aa: CASSATGTETSGGDSTDTQYF
j_gene: TRBJ2-7; d_gene: -; v_gene: TRBV15; len: 22; CDR3aa: CATSRGGTGGTVGRKGSYEQYF
j_gene: TRBJ2-5; d_gene: TRBD1; v_gene: TRBV6-5; len: 14; CDR3aa: CASRRTGGRETQYF
j_gene: TRBJ2-2; d_gene: TRBD1; v_gene: TRBV7-7; len: 15; CDR3aa: CASSPGTGSTGELFF
j_gene: TRBJ2-1; d_gene: TRBD2; v_gene: TRBV5-6; len: 19; CDR3aa: CASSLGRGMASGRANEQFF
j_gene: TRBJ2-7; d_gene: TRBD2; v_gene: TRBV6-5; len: 14; CDR3aa: CASKIAGGPLEQYF
j_gene: TRBJ2-5; d_gene: TRBD2; v_gene: TRBV5-4; len: 14; CDR3aa: CASSLRGLEETQYF
j_gene: TRBJ2-5; d_gene: -; v_gene: TRBV13; len: 17; CDR3aa: CASSIGTLVAQQETQYF
j_gene: TRBJ2-7; d_gene: TRBD1; v_gene: TRBV25-1; len: 14; CDR3aa: CASSEWGQGSGQYF
j_gene: TRBJ2-7; d_gene: TRBD1; v_gene: TRBV5-1; len: 16; CDR3aa: CASSLGDRVTSYEQYF
j_gene: TRBJ2-1; d_gene: TRBD2; v_gene: TRBV29-1; len: 15; CDR3aa: CSVDPTSGAKSEQFF